The source of this TCR beta chain is a study of blood T cells in healthy people across ages. Study-wide results and caveats: Correlation between TCR beta diversity and naive T cell percentage was strong. The long-lived group displayed more naive CD4+ cells, plus higher diversity, than the aged donors did.

Each donor gave roughly 9.1 milliliters of peripheral blood. Alongside a J-beta primer mix, a sample-barcoded 5' primer served in a second PCR lasting about 7 to 11 cycles. TCRdb processed the 5' RACE reads anew with MiXCR; each CDR3 protein has one entry. The sample has 800,000 or so distinct CDR3 sequences, 55% to 65% seen once. As for this clonotype: Antigen: not known.

Germline CDR1 is DFQATT and CDR2 is SNEGSKA (reference sequence). Trimming left V 6 bases short and J 4 bases short, with 15 bases between. The CDR3 is made up of 13 amino acids. Sequences were obtained from blood. V gene TRBV20-1 combines with J gene TRBJ2-5, with D tentatively TRBD2 (5 bases). The source is a man aged 30-40 years in good health. CDR3 loop: CSAPRASTETQYF. DNA for the CDR3: TGCAGTGCCCCGAGGGCTAGCACAGAGACCCAGTACTTC.